Below are 15 T cell receptor beta chains sequenced from a single sample in a study of cytomegalovirus exposure and HLA in healthy donors. Primers included in the PCR were 60 Vbeta and 13 Jbeta primers. Repertoires were generated with immunoSEQ multiplex PCR, while TCRdb's copy carries only in-frame clones and drops some. The sample has roughly 140,000 clones; about 79% are singletons. Sequences were obtained from PBMCs. These receptors were taken from a man aged 35 to 55 in good health and CMV-seropositive.

The chain couples TRBV7-8 to TRBJ2-5, with D unclear. CDR1 and CDR2 (germline): SGHVS, FQNEAQ. The CDR3 extends over 13 amino acids. V was clipped by 3 bases and J by 3 bases, with 8 bases between them. CDR3 sequence (DNA): TGTGCCAGCAGCTTCAACAGAGAAGAGACCCAGTACTTC. Protein: CASSFNREETQYF.

CDR3 nucleotide sequence: TGTGCCAGCAGCGGGGGGTGGGGCTCCTACGAGCAGTACTTC. This sequence encodes CASSGGWGSYEQYF. The V call is TRBV5-6, the J call TRBJ2-7, with TRBD2 as a possible D gene (6 bases). Trimming removed 4 bases from V and 0 bases from J, with 11 bases in between. Looked up from germline, CDR1 is SGHDT and CDR2 is YYEEEE. The CDR3 covers 14 residues.

Turning to this clone: The identical CDR3 is also encoded by other nucleotide sequences in the sample. This sequence joins TRBV11-2 and TRBJ2-7, with 9 bases fitting TRBD2. The V gene end was trimmed by 5 bases and the J gene end by 2 bases; junction bases not matched to a gene: 1. In germline, CDR1 is SGHAT, CDR2 FQNNGV. The CDR3 runs 13 residues. The CDR3: CASSLAGTYEQYF. In nucleotides, the CDR3 is TGTGCCAGCAGCCTAGCGGGAACCTACGAGCAGTACTTC. The entire variable domain, with the rest obtained from reference TRBV11-2 and TRBJ2-7, is as follows: EAGVAQSPRYKIIEKRQSVAFWCNPISGHATLYWYQQILGQGPKLLIQFQNNGVVDDSQLPKDRFSAERLKGVDSTLKIQPAKLEDSAVYLCASSLAGTYEQYFGPGTRLTVT.

The V call is TRBV9, the J call TRBJ1-6, with TRBD1 identical over 9 bases. The CDR3 is 16 residues long. CDR1 and CDR2 from the germline V gene are SGDLS and YYNGEE. J lost 7 bases, V lost 4 bases, and 9 bases had no gene match. CDR3 nucleotides: TGTGCCAGCAGCCCACAGGGGGCGGTCAACAATTCACCCCTCCACTTT. Its protein is CASSPQGAVNNSPLHF. The entire variable domain, with the rest obtained from reference TRBV9 and TRBJ1-6, is as follows: DSGVTQTPKHLITATGQRVTLRCSPRSGDLSVYWYQQSLDQGLQFLIQYYNGEERAKGNILERFSAQQFPDLHSELNLSSLELGDSALYFCASSPQGAVNNSPLHFGNGTRLTVT.

The J gene is TRBJ2-5, the V gene TRBV11-2; D is unclear. The germline V and J ends were trimmed by 5 bases and 0 bases, with 4 bases remaining between them. The germline V gene encodes CDR1 SGHAT and CDR2 FQNNGV. This CDR3 has 12 amino acids. CDR3 DNA sequence: TGTGCCAGCAGCACAAACCAAGAGACCCAGTACTTC. This encodes CASSTNQETQYF.

V is TRBV4-1 and J is TRBJ2-3; D not resolved. The CDR3 extends over 15 amino acids. CDR1 and CDR2 from the germline V gene are MGHRA and YSYEKL. Between the trimmed V and J ends, which lost 1 base and 1 base, there was a span of 9 bases. CDR3 residues: CASSQAPGGTDTQYF. In DNA, the CDR3 is TGCGCCAGCAGCCAAGCCCCGGGTGGCACAGATACGCAGTATTTT.

The chain joins TRBV19 to TRBJ2-4; possible D gene TRBD1, 6 bases. V gave up 5 bases and J gave up 5 bases, with 13 bases separating them. The CDR3 runs 14 residues. Germline V gives CDR1 LNHDA, CDR2 SQIVND (reference sequence). Here the CDR3 reads CASSSTGHQNIQYF. CDR3 bases: TGTGCCAGTAGTTCCACGGGACACCAAAACATTCAGTACTTC.

The chain combines TRBV2 with TRBJ1-1; tentatively, D is TRBD1 (6 bases). The CDR3 length is 13 residues. Per germline, CDR1 SNHLY and CDR2 FYNNEI. The germline V and J ends were trimmed by 9 bases and 1 base, with 12 bases remaining between them. The CDR3 loop is CASVAGANTEAFF. CDR3 in DNA: TGTGCCAGTGTTGCAGGGGCGAACACTGAAGCTTTCTTT. Full variable domain (missing parts from reference TRBV2 and TRBJ1-1): EPEVTQTPSHQVTQMGQEVILRCVPISNHLYFYWYRQILGQKVEFLVSFYNNEISEKSEIFDDQFSVERPDGSNFTLKIRSTKLEDSAMYFCASVAGANTEAFFGQGTRLTVV.

The chain carries TRBV5-1 and TRBJ1-1; TRBD1 agrees at 7 bases. From germline, CDR1 is SGHRS and CDR2 YFSETQ. J lost 7 bases, V lost 4 bases, and 7 bases had no gene match. The CDR3 length is 13 residues. For the CDR3, the DNA is TGCGCCAGCAGCCGGGACAGTGGAGGTGAAGCTTTCTTT. Translating it yields CASSRDSGGEAFF.

This clone was seen only a few times. This chain links TRBV2 with TRBJ2-7; 10 nucleotides match TRBD1. V lost 7 bases to trimming and J lost 5 bases; unmatched junction nucleotides: 5. CDR1 is SNHLY and CDR2 is FYNNEI in the germline V gene. The CDR3 spans 13 residues. CDR3 in DNA: TGTGCCAGCATCGGGGACAGGGGCGACGAGCAGTACTTC. Protein sequence: CASIGDRGDEQYF. Based on the CDR3 plus reference TRBV2 and TRBJ2-7, the full variable domain is EPEVTQTPSHQVTQMGQEVILRCVPISNHLYFYWYRQILGQKVEFLVSFYNNEISEKSEIFDDQFSVERPDGSNFTLKIRSTKLEDSAMYFCASIGDRGDEQYFGPGTRLTVT.

The gene calls are TRBV27 and TRBJ2-7, with D possibly being TRBD2 (6 bases). Deletions cut 2 bases from V and 0 bases from J, with 11 bases between. This CDR3 has 15 amino acids. In germline, CDR1 is MNHEY, CDR2 SMNVEV (reference sequence). CDR3 sequence (DNA): TGTGCCAGCAGTTTAATCGGGGGAGCCTCCTACGAGCAGTACTTC. Protein sequence: CASSLIGGASYEQYF.

The chain uses TRBV5-1 and TRBJ2-3; D is unresolved. Between the trimmed V and J ends, which lost 4 bases and 2 bases, there was a span of 8 bases. Germline lookup yields CDR1 SGHRS and CDR2 YFSETQ. The CDR3 has 13 residues. The CDR3 sequence is CASSPEYTDTQYF. The CDR3 DNA reads as TGCGCCAGCAGCCCCGAGTACACAGATACGCAGTATTTT. The full variable domain, with the rest looked up from reference TRBV5-1 and TRBJ2-3, is KAGVTQTPRYLIKTRGQQVTLSCSPISGHRSVSWYQQTPGQGLQFLFEYFSETQRNKGNFPGRFSGRQFSNSRSEMNVSTLELGDSALYLCASSPEYTDTQYFGPGTRLTVL.

The chain combines TRBV9 with TRBJ2-2; D remains unclear. The CDR3 runs to 15 residues. CDR1 SGDLS and CDR2 YYNGEE come from the germline V gene. Between the trimmed V and J ends, which lost 6 bases and 4 bases, there was a span of 16 bases. The CDR3 here is CASTFSQEPTGELFF. The CDR3 DNA sequence: TGTGCCAGCACCTTCTCCCAAGAGCCCACCGGGGAGCTGTTTTTT.

V is TRBV7-9 and J is TRBJ2-5; 8 bases fit TRBD2. The germline CDR1 and CDR2 sequences are SEHNR and FQNEAQ (reference sequence). The CDR3 sequence is 15 residues long. With 5 bases clipped from V and 9 bases from J, the junction kept 14 bases outside the gene matches. Written as DNA, the CDR3 is TGTGCCAGCAGCGTGTTAGCGGGGAGTATAGGGGCCCAGTACTTC. Protein: CASSVLAGSIGAQYF.

The V and J genes are TRBV2 and TRBJ1-4; D not resolved. CDR1 is SNHLY, CDR2 FYNNEI, per germline. The CDR3 contains 14 residues. V was clipped by 6 bases and J by 0 bases, with 8 bases between them. The DNA for the CDR3 is TGTGCCAGCAGGGTACACGCAACTAATGAAAAACTGTTTTTT. This codes for CASRVHATNEKLFF.